This T cell receptor (beta chain) originates from a study of T cell responses to AZD1222 COVID-19 vaccine. Broader study findings: Only six people who got AZD1222 tested seropositive at baseline.

On this clone: Its antigen is unidentified.

This CDR3 is 13 amino acids long. Germline CDR1 MDHEN, CDR2 SYDVKM. Trimming stripped 7 bases from V and 4 bases from J, with 11 bases between. Repertoires were generated with immunoSEQ multiplex PCR, while TCRdb's copy carries only in-frame clones and drops some. The sample comprises around 110,000 clones, just over 90% of which are singletons, and approximately 5.6% rests with the top ten. The sample in question was peripheral blood, obtained 28 days after the second AZD1222 dose. The TCR sequence derives from an adult who received the AZD1222 COVID-19 vaccine. This sequence joins TRBV28 and TRBJ1-5, with D unresolved. This CDR3 reads CASILGRNQPQHF. CDR3 in DNA: TGTGCCAGCATCCTTGGGAGGAATCAGCCCCAGCATTTT.